These 5 T cell receptor beta chains were all obtained from the same sample, sequenced in a study of OX40 agonist ivuxolimab in advanced cancers. Profiling relied on immunoSEQ multiplex PCR, and the TCRdb table lists in-frame clones only, not all of them. The sample lists about 58,000 clones; roughly 80% were seen once. The sample was CD4+ or CD8+ T cells sorted from blood, taken in a trial of the OX40 agonist ivuxolimab. The receptor set was obtained from an adult with an advanced solid tumor such as melanoma, head and neck, liver or kidney cancer.

This clone has only one observation. The chain uses TRBV27 and TRBJ2-7; no firm D call. Trimming took 5 bases from V and 2 from J, leaving 10 bases between them. Germline values: CDR1 MNHEY, CDR2 SMNVEV (reference sequence). This CDR3 is built from 13 residues. The CDR3 bases are TGTGCCAGCAGTCCCTACCCCACCTACGAGCAGTACTTC. Translated: CASSPYPTYEQYF.

The V gene is TRBV4-2, the J gene TRBJ1-3, with 7 bases identical to TRBD1. V gave up 0 bases and J gave up 2 bases; unmatched junction bases: 1. This CDR3 region has 15 residues. Germline V gene lookup returns CDR1 LGHNA and CDR2 YNFKEQ. DNA for the CDR3: TGTGCCAGCAGCCAAGATGGGACAGCTGGAAACACCATATATTTT. Amino acid sequence: CASSQDGTAGNTIYF.

The genes are TRBV29-1 and TRBJ1-2; the match to TRBD1 covers 7 bases. CDR3 length equals 15 residues. Unmatched junction bases numbered 8, after V lost 0 bases and J lost 4 bases. Looked up from germline, CDR1 is SQVTM and CDR2 is ANQGSEA. The CDR3 loop reads CSVEDLRQGSYGYTF. The CDR3 DNA is TGCAGCGTTGAAGATCTCCGACAGGGAAGCTATGGCTACACCTTC.

This chain connects TRBV11-3 to TRBJ2-5; the D is unclear. The end of the DNA fits TRBJ2-7 better, so the J call may be wrong. The CDR3 runs to 14 residues. CDR1 SGHNT and CDR2 YENEEA come from the germline V gene. DNA of the CDR3: TGTGCCAGCAGCCCTCAAACGGCCCAATACGAGCAGTACTTC. Residues: CASSPQTAQYEQYF.

The CDR3 spells CASMVRQGSEKLFF. CDR3 nucleotide sequence: TGTGCCAGTATGGTCCGACAGGGAAGCGAAAAACTGTTTTTT. The V call is TRBV19, the J call TRBJ1-4; TRBD1 matches 7 bases. Germline-derived CDR1 and CDR2 are LNHDA and SQIVND (reference sequence). The CDR3 sequence is 14 residues long. V was clipped by 7 bases and J by 8 bases; unmatched bases: 10. Filled out from reference TRBV19 and TRBJ1-4, the complete variable domain reads DGGITQSPKYLFRKEGQNVTLSCEQNLNHDAMYWYRQDPGQGLRLIYYSQIVNDFQKGDIAEGYSVSREKKESFPLTVTSAQKNPTAFYLCASMVRQGSEKLFFGSGTQLSVL.